This is a list of T cell receptor beta chains from one sample in a study of prognosis after radiotherapy for stage I lung cancer. TCRdb re-called the multiplex PCR reads with MiXCR, one entry per CDR3 protein. The sample has around 20,000 distinct CDR3 sequences; 44% are singletons. The sample in question was PBMCs, obtained before or after stereotactic body radiation therapy (not recorded which). The receptors derive from a donor older than 45 with non-small cell lung cancer. The CDR3 runs from the conserved cysteine through the conserved F or W. D genes are given only for firm matches. Clone size appears in some rows only: once, few, many, or a class for an expanded clone.

D: TRBD2; size: medium-sized; J: TRBJ2-2; V: TRBV5-1; DNA: TGCGCCAGCAGCTTGGGTGGACTAGCGGCCACCGGGGAGCTGTTTTTT; CDR3: CASSLGGLAATGELFF
D: .; size: large; J: TRBJ1-2; V: TRBV27; DNA: TGTGCCAGCAGTTTAGTACCAGTCGGACCTTATGGCTACACCTTC; CDR3: CASSLVPVGPYGYTF
D: .; size: .; J: TRBJ1-2; V: TRBV20-1; DNA: TGCAGTGCTAGGGCTCAAGATCGCTATGGCTACACCTTC; CDR3: CSARAQDRYGYTF
D: .; size: .; J: TRBJ1-6; V: TRBV28; DNA: TGTGCCAGCATCCCTCCCGGTAGGTTTGGTTCACCCCTCCACTTT; CDR3: CASIPPGRFGSPLHF
D: .; size: many; J: TRBJ2-2; V: TRBV12-3/TRBV12-4; DNA: TGTGCCAGCAGTCTTAGATACAACACCGGGGAGCTGTTTTTT; CDR3: CASSLRYNTGELFF
D: TRBD2; size: .; J: TRBJ2-1; V: TRBV24-1; DNA: TGTGCCACCAGTCCAGCGGGGGGCCTCCTTGAGCAGTTCTTC; CDR3: CATSPAGGLLEQFF
D: TRBD1; size: .; J: TRBJ1-2; V: TRBV7-9; DNA: TGTGCCAGCAGCGCGCTCGTACAGGGGATCGGTTGCTACACCTTC; CDR3: CASSALVQGIGCYTF
D: .; size: .; J: TRBJ2-1; V: TRBV11-2; DNA: TGTGCCAGCAGCCTCACCCGGGGGACACCGGGGGACAATGAGCAGTTCTTC; CDR3: CASSLTRGTPGDNEQFF
D: .; size: many; J: TRBJ2-7; V: TRBV28; DNA: TGTGCCAGCAGTCCCCCAGGGATAATTTACGAGCAGTACTTC; CDR3: CASSPPGIIYEQYF
D: .; size: many; J: TRBJ2-1; V: TRBV11-2; DNA: TGTGCCAGCAGCCCGTCACTATGGGGGCAATATAGTAATGAGCAGTTCTTC; CDR3: CASSPSLWGQYSNEQFF
D: TRBD1; size: medium-sized; J: TRBJ2-7; V: TRBV6-1; DNA: TGTGCCAGCAGGAACCCACCCGGGACAGGGGGCCACGAGCAGTACTTC; CDR3: CASRNPPGTGGHEQYF
D: TRBD1; size: .; J: TRBJ1-1; V: TRBV2; DNA: TGTGCCAGCAGTGAAAGCATGGGACAGGGCGGGACTCAAGCTTTCTTT; CDR3: CASSESMGQGGTQAFF
D: .; size: .; J: TRBJ1-6; V: TRBV5-1; DNA: TGCTCCAGCATCGAAACCCCCGGATCCAAGAATTCACCCCTCCACTTT; CDR3: CSSIETPGSKNSPLHF
D: TRBD2; size: many; J: TRBJ2-7; V: TRBV10-3; DNA: TGTGCCATCACTCCAGGACTAGCGGGAGAGGGCGAGCAGTACTTC; CDR3: CAITPGLAGEGEQYF
D: .; size: many; J: TRBJ2-5; V: TRBV7-9; DNA: TGTGCCAGCAGCCGGCGGGCGAGTCAGGGGGAGACCCAGTACTTC; CDR3: CASSRRASQGETQYF
D: .; size: many; J: TRBJ2-3; V: TRBV7-3; DNA: TGTGCCAGCAGCTCAATTCACACAGATACGCAGTATTTT; CDR3: CASSSIHTDTQYF
D: TRBD1; size: .; J: TRBJ1-5; V: TRBV19; DNA: TGTGCCAGTAGGGACAGGGTTGATCAGCCCCAGCATTTT; CDR3: CASRDRVDQPQHF
D: .; size: many; J: TRBJ2-1; V: TRBV7-3; DNA: TGTGCCAGCAGCCGTCTCTCCGGGGACTACAATGAGCAGTTCTTC; CDR3: CASSRLSGDYNEQFF
D: .; size: .; J: TRBJ2-5; V: TRBV7-2; DNA: TGTGCCAGCAGCTCAAGGGGGGACGGTCAAGAGACCCAGTACTTC; CDR3: CASSSRGDGQETQYF
D: .; size: many; J: TRBJ2-1; V: TRBV5-1; DNA: TGCGCCAGCAGCCACAGGTCACCCTCCTACAATGAGCAGTTCTTC; CDR3: CASSHRSPSYNEQFF
D: TRBD2; size: .; J: TRBJ2-3; V: TRBV4-2; DNA: TGTGCCAGCAGCCAAGGTAGCGGGGGAACAGATACGCAGTATTTT; CDR3: CASSQGSGGTDTQYF
D: .; size: many; J: TRBJ2-3; V: TRBV7-9; DNA: TGTGCCAGCAGCCGTCCGGGAGCCCCCAGCACAGATACGCAGTATTTT; CDR3: CASSRPGAPSTDTQYF
D: TRBD2; size: many; J: TRBJ2-2; V: TRBV10-3; DNA: TGTGCCATCAGCACTGGGACTAGCGGGGGAGCTGACACCGGGGAGCTGTTTTTT; CDR3: CAISTGTSGGADTGELFF
D: TRBD2; size: once; J: TRBJ2-7; V: TRBV28; DNA: TGTGCCAGCAGTTACGCCCTAGCGGTCTACGAGCAGTACTTC; CDR3: CASSYALAVYEQYF
D: TRBD1; size: .; J: TRBJ2-5; V: TRBV18; DNA: TGTGCCAGCTCACCGGGACAGGGTGGAGAGACCCAGTACTTC; CDR3: CASSPGQGGETQYF
D: .; size: many; J: TRBJ2-5; V: TRBV6-2/TRBV6-3; DNA: TGTGCCAGCAGTTACGCGGGCCAAGAGACCCAGTACTTC; CDR3: CASSYAGQETQYF
D: .; size: .; J: TRBJ1-2; V: TRBV15; DNA: TGTGCCACCAGCAGAGAGTTTGGAGTTAACTATGGCTACACCTTC; CDR3: CATSREFGVNYGYTF
D: .; size: .; J: TRBJ2-7; V: TRBV28; DNA: TGTGCCAGCAGTCGAGCGGGCGTGACTTACGAGCAGTACTTC; CDR3: CASSRAGVTYEQYF
D: .; size: many; J: TRBJ2-2; V: TRBV4-1; DNA: TGCGCCAGCAGCCAATCTGATCGGGGGACAAAGCTCACCGGGGAGCTGTTTTTT; CDR3: CASSQSDRGTKLTGELFF
D: .; size: many; J: TRBJ2-2; V: TRBV19; DNA: TGTGCCAGTAGTAACCCCAGACAGGCGGTGGGGGTGACCGGGGAGCTGTTTTTT; CDR3: CASSNPRQAVGVTGELFF
D: .; size: .; J: TRBJ2-7; V: TRBV7-9; DNA: TGTGCCAGCAACGACAGGTCCTACGAGCAGTACTTC; CDR3: CASNDRSYEQYF
D: TRBD2; size: .; J: TRBJ2-7; V: TRBV28; DNA: TGTGCCAGCAGTTTACGGCGGGAGCGATCCTACGAGCAGTACTTC; CDR3: CASSLRRERSYEQYF
D: TRBD1; size: many; J: TRBJ2-1; V: TRBV13; DNA: TGTGCCAGCAGCTTGACAGGGGCGCTCTACAATGAGCAGTTCTTC; CDR3: CASSLTGALYNEQFF
D: .; size: many; J: TRBJ1-2; V: TRBV28; DNA: TGTGCCAGCAGTCTAAATCCCCCGACAGTCATCTATGGCTACACCTTC; CDR3: CASSLNPPTVIYGYTF
D: .; size: .; J: TRBJ2-5; V: TRBV11-2; DNA: TGTGCCAGCAGCTTAGATCCATTGAGGGAGACCCAGTACTTC; CDR3: CASSLDPLRETQYF
D: TRBD2; size: many; J: TRBJ2-1; V: TRBV29-1; DNA: TGCAGCGTGGAGGGACTAGCGCCTAACAATGAGCAGTTCTTC; CDR3: CSVEGLAPNNEQFF
D: .; size: .; J: TRBJ2-3; V: TRBV2; DNA: TGTGCCAGCAGCGACATGTTACGGACCACAGATACGCAGTATTTT; CDR3: CASSDMLRTTDTQYF
D: .; size: many; J: TRBJ2-7; V: TRBV5-1; DNA: TGCGCCAGCAGCGCCAGGGAGAAGGGACAGTACTTC; CDR3: CASSAREKGQYF
D: TRBD1; size: many; J: TRBJ2-7; V: TRBV4-2; DNA: TGTGCCAGCAGCCAAGGGAAGCGACAGGGACGAGCCTACGAGCAGTACTTC; CDR3: CASSQGKRQGRAYEQYF
D: TRBD1; size: many; J: TRBJ2-3; V: TRBV28; DNA: TGTGCCAGCAGTTTAGGACAGGCAGATACGCAGTATTTT; CDR3: CASSLGQADTQYF
D: .; size: few; J: TRBJ2-3; V: TRBV18; DNA: TGTGCCAGCTCACCACTCCGTGGCAGGGGCACAGATACGCAGTATTTT; CDR3: CASSPLRGRGTDTQYF
D: TRBD1; size: many; J: TRBJ1-5; V: TRBV4-1; DNA: TGCGCCAGCAGCCAAGCCTTTGGACAGGCACATCAGCCCCAGCATTTT; CDR3: CASSQAFGQAHQPQHF
D: .; size: once; J: TRBJ2-1; V: TRBV12-3/TRBV12-4; DNA: TGTACCAGCAGCCGCCGGTCCGGAATTTACAATGGGCAGTTCTTC; CDR3: CTSSRRSGIYNGQFF
D: .; size: .; J: TRBJ1-1; V: TRBV12-3/TRBV12-4; DNA: TGTGCCAGCACCTCACGACAGGTCCGGCACACTGAAGCTTTCTTT; CDR3: CASTSRQVRHTEAFF
D: .; size: .; J: TRBJ2-2; V: TRBV19; DNA: TGTGCCAGTACCCCACTCCTAGGTAACGGGATGCGTCCCGGGGAGCTGTTTTTT; CDR3: CASTPLLGNGMRPGELFF
D: TRBD1; size: .; J: TRBJ2-1; V: TRBV7-3; DNA: TGTGCCAGCATACGCGGTGGGACAGGACCCAATGAGCAGTTCTTC; CDR3: CASIRGGTGPNEQFF
D: TRBD1; size: .; J: TRBJ1-6; V: TRBV19; DNA: TGTGCCAGTAGAGGGACAGGGCAAATCTCACCCCTCCACTTT; CDR3: CASRGTGQISPLHF
D: .; size: .; J: TRBJ2-3; V: TRBV7-2; DNA: TGTGCCAGCAGCTTAGGTGCCACCACAGATACGCAGTATTTT; CDR3: CASSLGATTDTQYF
D: TRBD2; size: .; J: TRBJ2-2; V: TRBV11-3; DNA: TGTGCCAGCAGCCCCAGACTAGCGGGAGAAGGGGAGCTGTTTTTT; CDR3: CASSPRLAGEGELFF
D: TRBD1; size: .; J: TRBJ1-2; V: TRBV20-1; DNA: TGCAGTGCTTCGGACAGGGCCCACTATGGCTACACCTTC; CDR3: CSASDRAHYGYTF
D: .; size: .; J: TRBJ2-7; V: TRBV12-3/TRBV12-4; DNA: TGTGCCAGCAGTTTAGTTGGGGAAACCTACGAGCAGTACTTC; CDR3: CASSLVGETYEQYF
D: TRBD2; size: many; J: TRBJ2-5; V: TRBV20-1; DNA: TGCAGTGCTAGAGTTAGCGGGAGAGTTGAGACCCAGTACTTC; CDR3: CSARVSGRVETQYF
D: .; size: .; J: TRBJ1-1; V: TRBV14; DNA: TGTGCCAGCAGCCAAGCAGGACAGCGAGCCACTGAAGCTTTCTTT; CDR3: CASSQAGQRATEAFF